This TCR beta chain was retrieved from a study of beta chain features in type 1 diabetes (dated by TCRdb to about 2018). Background on the whole study: Patients and healthy donors did not differ in mean age, gender distribution, total cell number or subset yield. Naive and central memory subsets were obtained from all 30 or so donors, but regulatory and stem cell-like memory subsets were isolated from only 8 patients and roughly 8 healthy donors. The study compared the TCRB repertoires of sorted circulating CD4+ T cell subsets in recently diagnosed type 1 diabetes patients with those in matched healthy donors. A total of roughly 110 million sorted cells were examined across all samples, and the number of cells per subset was strongly correlated with RNA yield.

The entire amount of isolated RNA was reverse transcribed using the High Capacity cDNA Reverse Transcription Kit, so the sequenced TCRB transcripts were expressed ones. Deep immunoSEQ sequencing was applied to naive, central memory and regulatory T cell samples, giving an average of about 3.8 million total reads per sample. Sorted cells were lysed in RLT buffer, and RNA was extracted using DNase-treated RNeasy Micro or Mini kits according to cell number. Each cell subset was processed on its own to prevent cross-contamination, while patient and healthy donor samples were processed together. The immunoSEQ multiplex PCR was used to amplify TCRB sequences from cDNA, generating 87-bp fragments that spanned the CDR3 region. Sequencing of the amplicons was performed on the Illumina HiSeq platform. For the original study's pipeline: Synthetic template baselines were used to correct PCR bias computationally, reads within Hamming distance 2 were collapsed together, and singletons that could not be merged were discarded. Reads were aligned against IMGT so that V, D and J genes, CDR3 length and insertions or deletions at six rearrangement sites could be assigned. Within each subset, clonotype counts were normalized to sorted cell number, after which true diversity and Gini coefficients were computed with the tcR R package. The overlap coefficient, calculated on TCRB nucleotide sequences, was used to measure repertoire sharing. Out-of-frame TCRB sequences from naive cells were analyzed to stand in for the pre-selection repertoire. The table comes from immuneACCESS by way of TCRdb, which keeps in-frame sequences with V and J called. Part of the clones is missing from these tables; in studies checked, under half for an unresolved V gene and the rest for unknown reasons. The D gene and trimming were derived from the DNA, and the V and J assignments and clone size from that table. A total of around 250,000 clones appear in this sample, approximately 25% of them only once. The ten biggest clones cover over 0.01% of the sample.

A single peripheral blood draw of about 116 mL on average was collected from each donor into heparinised tubes. A BD FACSAria II was used to sort naive, central memory, regulatory and stem cell-like memory CD4+ T cells with a panel that included CD45RO, CCR7, CD25, CD127, CD95 and CD27. Purity was above 95% for every sorted population. PBMCs were isolated right away by Lymphoprep density gradient centrifugation and were stained directly, without culture. Samples were stained and sorted in pairs, with one healthy donor and one patient per experiment, so that batch effects were minimized. The study at large found these results: A moderate but significant shortening of TCRB CDR3 length was observed in type 1 diabetes patients in all four CD4+ subsets. PCR may preferentially amplify shorter templates, but because patient and control samples were amplified and corrected together, any resulting skew would affect both groups equally. HLA sub-analyses involved small numbers of individuals, so any influence of HLA type on TCRB rearrangement remained unresolved. At VDJ recombination sites, type 1 diabetes patients had fewer insertions and more deleted nucleotides, which implies abnormalities in thymic rearrangement. Because cDNA rather than genomic DNA was sequenced, highly expressing activated cells could have been over-represented, although no difference in activation and CD3 levels was found between groups. Naive, central memory and regulatory TCRB repertoires appeared to be more alike among patients than among healthy donors.

Comment on this clone: It lacks a known antigen. No base quality values were provided; no much bigger clone lies one nucleotide off.

There are 14 amino acids in the CDR3, from cysteine to phenylalanine inclusive. Of all the DNA, just the CDR3 is kept, 42 bases in frame from base 1. Trimming removed 6 bases from V and 6 bases from J, leaving 17 bases between the germline ends. CDR1 and CDR2, per the germline V gene, are MNHNS and SASEGT. Sequenced sample: naive CD4+ T cells from blood. According to the study, the label for this sample's cell subset or site signals: true naive CD4+ T cells. The chain was built from TRBV6-1 and TRBJ1-1, and possibly TRBD1, on 6 matching bases. The clonotype originates from a young woman with type 1 diabetes. The nucleotide sequence is given as TGTGCCAGCAGCCGCACGTTCGGGACACCTGAAGCTTTCTTT. Its amino acids are CASSRTFGTPEAFF.